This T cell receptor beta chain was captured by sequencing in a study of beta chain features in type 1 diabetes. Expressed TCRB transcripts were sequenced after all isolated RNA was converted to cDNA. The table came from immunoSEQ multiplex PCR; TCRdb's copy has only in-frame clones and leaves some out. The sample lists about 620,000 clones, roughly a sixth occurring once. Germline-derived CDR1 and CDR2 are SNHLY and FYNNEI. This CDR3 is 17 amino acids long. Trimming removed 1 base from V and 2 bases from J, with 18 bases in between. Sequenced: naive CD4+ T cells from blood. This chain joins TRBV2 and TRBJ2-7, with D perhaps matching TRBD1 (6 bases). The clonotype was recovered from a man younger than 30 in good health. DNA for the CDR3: TGTGCCAGCAGTGAAGTTTCTATATGGGGGACACCCTACGAGCAGTACTTC. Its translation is CASSEVSIWGTPYEQYF.